These 10 T cell receptor beta chains were sequenced from one sample in a study of shared clonotypes between healthy human individuals. Clones were sequenced by immunoSEQ multiplex PCR, and TCRdb holds only the in-frame ones, with some missing. This sample yields about 680,000 clones, of which around 90% are seen a single time; 24% belongs to the top ten. CD45RO-negative CD8 cells positively selected for CCR7 made up the naive population, which excluded terminally differentiated effector memory CD45RA+ cells. The sequenced sample was naive CD8+ T cells sorted from blood. The receptors were gathered from a man aged 30 to 45 in good health.

This clone came up once. The chain employs TRBV9 and TRBJ1-1; 8 bases are a match to TRBD1. With V trimmed by 0 bases and J by 4 bases, 14 bases remained unmatched. Looked up from germline, CDR1 is SGDLS and CDR2 is YYNGEE. The CDR3 length is 18 residues. The CDR3 here is CASSVEAPPTGASTEAFF. As DNA, the CDR3 is TGTGCCAGCAGCGTAGAGGCCCCTCCGACAGGGGCGAGCACTGAAGCTTTCTTT.

The gene calls are TRBV6-1 and TRBJ2-1; 11 bases align to TRBD2. The J segment lost 6 bases and the V segment lost 6 bases, leaving 4 bases of the junction unmatched. The CDR3 consists of 14 residues. The V gene's germline CDR1 is MNHNS and CDR2 SASEGT. The CDR3 loop reads CASSPLAGGNEQFF. The CDR3 DNA sequence: TGTGCCAGCAGCCCTCTAGCGGGAGGCAATGAGCAGTTCTTC.

This clone was observed once. The chain carries TRBV5-1 and TRBJ2-1; TRBD1 might be the D (6 bases). CDR3 length: 19 amino acids. V lost 4 bases, J lost 5 bases, and 28 bases lay in between. The V gene's germline CDR1 is SGHRS and CDR2 YFSETQ. CDR3 region: CASSNSGSFRGEFHNEQFF. The CDR3, as DNA: TGCGCCAGCAGCAATTCGGGTTCTTTCAGGGGAGAATTTCACAATGAGCAGTTCTTC. Variable domain in full (rest from reference TRBV5-1 and TRBJ2-1): KAGVTQTPRYLIKTRGQQVTLSCSPISGHRSVSWYQQTPGQGLQFLFEYFSETQRNKGNFPGRFSGRQFSNSRSEMNVSTLELGDSALYLCASSNSGSFRGEFHNEQFFGPGTRLTVL.

V usage is TRBV5-5 and J usage is TRBJ2-5; D unresolved. The germline gives CDR1 SGHKS, CDR2 YYEKEE (reference sequence). CDR3 length: 18 amino acids. V was cut by 0 bases and J by 3 bases, with 21 bases left in between. The CDR3 spells CASSLVGRRPTTKETQYF. The DNA for the CDR3 is TGTGCCAGCAGCTTGGTGGGCCGAAGACCCACGACAAAAGAGACCCAGTACTTC.

The rearrangement uses TRBV15 and TRBJ1-5; D possibly corresponds to TRBD1 (5 bases). The V gene's germline CDR1 is LNHNV and CDR2 YYDKDF (reference sequence). This CDR3 spans 14 amino acids. The V and J ends lost 5 bases and 3 bases respectively, with 11 bases between them. As DNA, the CDR3 is TGTGCCACCAGCGAAGACAGTCCCAATCAGCCCCAGCATTTT. Translated, it gives CATSEDSPNQPQHF. Combining the CDR3 with reference TRBV15 and TRBJ1-5 gives the whole variable domain DAMVIQNPRYQVTQFGKPVTLSCSQTLNHNVMYWYQQKSSQAPKLLFHYYDKDFNNEADTPDNFQSRRPNTSFCFLDIRSPGLGDTAMYLCATSEDSPNQPQHFGDGTRLSIL.

This clone has just one count. The V and J genes are TRBV19 and TRBJ2-7, with D possibly matching TRBD2 (6 bases). Trimming pared 5 bases from V and 2 bases from J, leaving 16 bases between. The germline V gene has CDR1 LNHDA and CDR2 SQIVND (reference sequence). The CDR3 runs to 15 residues. DNA of the CDR3: TGTGCCAGTAGTTTTGGGGCGGGGATTGCCTACGAGCAGTACTTC. It translates to CASSFGAGIAYEQYF. Full variable domain (missing parts from reference TRBV19 and TRBJ2-7): DGGITQSPKYLFRKEGQNVTLSCEQNLNHDAMYWYRQDPGQGLRLIYYSQIVNDFQKGDIAEGYSVSREKKESFPLTVTSAQKNPTAFYLCASSFGAGIAYEQYFGPGTRLTVT.

In its sample, this clone was seen once. V gene TRBV11-2 combines with J gene TRBJ2-5; 12 bases agree with TRBD2. The CDR3 extends over 16 amino acids. The germline gives CDR1 SGHAT, CDR2 FQNNGV. The V segment lost 1 base and the J segment 4 bases; nucleotides outside the gene matches: 4. DNA for the CDR3: TGTGCCAGCAGCTTAGGGACTAGCGGGACAGGAGAGACCCAGTACTTC. Amino acids: CASSLGTSGTGETQYF.

The rearrangement links TRBV11-2 to TRBJ2-1; 8 nucleotides agree with TRBD2. The junction had 6 bases not matched to a gene; V was cut back by 1 base and J by 7 bases. Germline assignment: CDR1 SGHAT and CDR2 FQNNGV. This CDR3 is built from 15 residues. The CDR3 DNA reads as TGTGCCAGCAGCTTAGTAAGCGGGGGAGGTAATGAGCAGTTCTTC. As protein: CASSLVSGGGNEQFF.

V is TRBV7-9 and J is TRBJ2-3, with 11 positions matching TRBD2. Germline lookup yields CDR1 SEHNR and CDR2 FQNEAQ (reference sequence). The CDR3 runs 16 residues. The V segment lost 5 bases and the J segment 3 bases; nucleotides outside the gene matches: 7. This CDR3 reads CASSLPTSGRTDTQYF. The CDR3 nucleotides read TGTGCCAGCAGCCTACCCACTAGCGGGAGAACAGATACGCAGTATTTT. The full variable domain, rest sourced from reference TRBV7-9 and TRBJ2-3, is DTGVSQNPRHKITKRGQNVTFRCDPISEHNRLYWYRQTLGQGPEFLTYFQNEAQLEKSRLLSDRFSAERPKGSFSTLEIQRTEQGDSAMYLCASSLPTSGRTDTQYFGPGTRLTVL.

The chain combines TRBV15 with TRBJ2-3, with no clear D. CDR1 LNHNV and CDR2 YYDKDF come from the germline V gene (reference sequence). The ends were cut back, 2 bases at V and 4 bases at J, with 7 bases in the middle. The CDR3 sequence is 13 residues long. CDR3 loop: CATSRIKPDTQYF. CDR3 in DNA: TGTGCCACCAGCAGAATTAAACCAGATACGCAGTATTTT.